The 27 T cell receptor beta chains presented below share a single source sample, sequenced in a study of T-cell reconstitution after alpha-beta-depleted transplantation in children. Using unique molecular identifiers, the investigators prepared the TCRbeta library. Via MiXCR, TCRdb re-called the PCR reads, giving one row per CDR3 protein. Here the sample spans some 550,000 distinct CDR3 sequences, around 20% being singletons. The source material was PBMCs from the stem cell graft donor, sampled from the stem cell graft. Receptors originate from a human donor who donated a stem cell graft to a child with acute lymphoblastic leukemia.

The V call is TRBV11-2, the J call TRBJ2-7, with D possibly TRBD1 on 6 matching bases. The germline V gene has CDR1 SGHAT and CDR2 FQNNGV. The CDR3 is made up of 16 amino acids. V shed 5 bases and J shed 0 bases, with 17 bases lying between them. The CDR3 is CASSPFGGELSYEQYF. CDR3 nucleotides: TGTGCCAGCAGCCCGTTTGGGGGCGAACTCTCCTACGAGCAGTACTTC.

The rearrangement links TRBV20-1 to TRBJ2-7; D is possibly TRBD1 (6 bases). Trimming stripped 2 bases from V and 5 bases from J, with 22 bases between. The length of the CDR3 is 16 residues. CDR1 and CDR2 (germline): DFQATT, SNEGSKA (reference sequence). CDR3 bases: TGCAGTGCTAGACCATCGGACAGAGCTAGGAACCACGAGCAGTACTTC. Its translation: CSARPSDRARNHEQYF.

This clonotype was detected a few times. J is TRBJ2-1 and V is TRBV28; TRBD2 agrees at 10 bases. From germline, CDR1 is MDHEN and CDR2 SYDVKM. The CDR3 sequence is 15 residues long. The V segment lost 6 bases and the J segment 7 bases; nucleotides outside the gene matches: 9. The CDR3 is CASRLAGGPGNEQFF. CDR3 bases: TGTGCCAGCAGGTTAGCGGGAGGTCCGGGGAATGAGCAGTTCTTC.

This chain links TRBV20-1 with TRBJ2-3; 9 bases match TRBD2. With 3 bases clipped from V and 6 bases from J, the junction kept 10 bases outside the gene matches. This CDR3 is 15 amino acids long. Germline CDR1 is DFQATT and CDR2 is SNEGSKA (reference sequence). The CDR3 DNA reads TGCAGTGCTAGGGAGAGCGGGAGGATTATGGATACGCAGTATTTT. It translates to CSARESGRIMDTQYF.

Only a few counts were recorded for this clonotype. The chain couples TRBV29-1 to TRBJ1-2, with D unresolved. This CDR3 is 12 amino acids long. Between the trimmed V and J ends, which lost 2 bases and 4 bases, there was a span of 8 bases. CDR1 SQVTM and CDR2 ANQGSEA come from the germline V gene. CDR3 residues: CSVERALYGYTF. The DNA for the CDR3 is TGCAGCGTTGAACGGGCGCTCTATGGCTACACCTTC.

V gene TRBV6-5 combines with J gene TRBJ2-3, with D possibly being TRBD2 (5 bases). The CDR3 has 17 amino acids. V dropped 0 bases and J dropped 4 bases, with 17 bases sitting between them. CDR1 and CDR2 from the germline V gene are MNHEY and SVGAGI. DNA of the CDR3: TGTGCCAGCAGTTACTCGAGGCCAGGAGGTTGGGCAGATACGCAGTATTTT. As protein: CASSYSRPGGWADTQYF.

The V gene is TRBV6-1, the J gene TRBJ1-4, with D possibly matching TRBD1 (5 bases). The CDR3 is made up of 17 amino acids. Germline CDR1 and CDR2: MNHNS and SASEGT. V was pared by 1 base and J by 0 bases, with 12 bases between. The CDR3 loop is CASSEGFLTATNEKLFF. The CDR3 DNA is TGTGCCAGCAGTGAAGGATTCCTGACAGCAACTAATGAAAAACTGTTTTTT.

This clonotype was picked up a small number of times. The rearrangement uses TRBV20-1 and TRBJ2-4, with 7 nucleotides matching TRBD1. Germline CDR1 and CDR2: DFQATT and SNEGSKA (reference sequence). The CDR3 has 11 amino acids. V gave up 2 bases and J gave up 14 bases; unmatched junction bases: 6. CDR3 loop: CSARRRQGEYF. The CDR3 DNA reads TGCAGTGCTAGAAGACGACAGGGCGAGTACTTC.

The CDR3 bases are TGCGCCAGCAGCCAAGCGGACAGGGTTCATCAGCCCCAGCATTTT. Translated: CASSQADRVHQPQHF. The chain couples TRBV4-1 to TRBJ1-5; TRBD1 matches 8 bases. V was clipped by 1 base and J by 5 bases; unmatched bases: 4. The CDR3 runs to 15 residues. CDR1 and CDR2 from the germline V gene are MGHRA and YSYEKL.

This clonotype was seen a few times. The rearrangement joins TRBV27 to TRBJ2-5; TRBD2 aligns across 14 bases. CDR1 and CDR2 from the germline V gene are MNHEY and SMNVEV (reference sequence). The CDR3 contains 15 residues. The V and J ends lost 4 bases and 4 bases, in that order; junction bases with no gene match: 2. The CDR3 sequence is CASSWGLAGVETQYF. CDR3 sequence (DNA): TGTGCCAGCAGTTGGGGACTAGCGGGAGTAGAGACCCAGTACTTC.

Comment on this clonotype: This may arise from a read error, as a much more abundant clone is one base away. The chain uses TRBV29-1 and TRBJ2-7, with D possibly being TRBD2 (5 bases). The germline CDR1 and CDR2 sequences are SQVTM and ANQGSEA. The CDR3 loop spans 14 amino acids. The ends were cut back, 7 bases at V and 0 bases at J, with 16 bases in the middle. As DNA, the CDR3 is TGCAGCGCCCTAACACGGAGGAGCTCCTACGAGCAGTACTTC. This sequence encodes CSALTRRSSYEQYF.

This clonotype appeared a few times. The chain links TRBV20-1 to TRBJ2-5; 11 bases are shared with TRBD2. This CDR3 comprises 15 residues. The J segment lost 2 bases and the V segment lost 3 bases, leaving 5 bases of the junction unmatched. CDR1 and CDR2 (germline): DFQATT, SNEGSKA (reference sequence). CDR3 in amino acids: CSASRLAGGQETQYF. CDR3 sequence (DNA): TGCAGTGCTAGTCGGCTAGCGGGAGGACAAGAGACCCAGTACTTC.

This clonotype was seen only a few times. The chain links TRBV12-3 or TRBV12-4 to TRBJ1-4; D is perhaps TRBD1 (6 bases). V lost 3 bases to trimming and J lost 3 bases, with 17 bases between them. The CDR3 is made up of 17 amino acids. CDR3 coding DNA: TGTGCCAGCAGTTTTTGGCCCGGGGGGGGGCCTAATGAAAAACTGTTTTTT. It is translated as CASSFWPGGGPNEKLFF.

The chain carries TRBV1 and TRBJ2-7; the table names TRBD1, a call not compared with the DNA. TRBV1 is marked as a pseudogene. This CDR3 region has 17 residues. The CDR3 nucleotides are TGCACCAGCAGCCCCGACAGGGGCGGCCCTCTATCCTACGAGCAGTACTTC. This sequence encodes CTSSPDRGGPLSYEQYF.

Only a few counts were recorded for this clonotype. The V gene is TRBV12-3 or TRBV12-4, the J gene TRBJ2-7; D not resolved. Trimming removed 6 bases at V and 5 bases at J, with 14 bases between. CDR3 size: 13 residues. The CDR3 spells CASSPPDVDEQYF. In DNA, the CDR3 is TGTGCCAGCAGCCCCCCCGACGTTGACGAGCAGTACTTC.

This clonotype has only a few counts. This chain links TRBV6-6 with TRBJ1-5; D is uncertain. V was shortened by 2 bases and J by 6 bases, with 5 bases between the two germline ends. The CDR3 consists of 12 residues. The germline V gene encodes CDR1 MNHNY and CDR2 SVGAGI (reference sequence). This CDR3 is CASSYGVQPQHF. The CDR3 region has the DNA TGTGCCAGCAGTTACGGTGTTCAGCCCCAGCATTTT.

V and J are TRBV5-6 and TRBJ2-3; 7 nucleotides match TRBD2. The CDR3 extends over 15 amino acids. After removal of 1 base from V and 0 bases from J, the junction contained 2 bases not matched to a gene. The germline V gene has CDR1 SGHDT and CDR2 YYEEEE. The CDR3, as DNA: TGTGCCAGCAGCTTGCGCGGGGGAAGCACAGATACGCAGTATTTT. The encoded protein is CASSLRGGSTDTQYF.

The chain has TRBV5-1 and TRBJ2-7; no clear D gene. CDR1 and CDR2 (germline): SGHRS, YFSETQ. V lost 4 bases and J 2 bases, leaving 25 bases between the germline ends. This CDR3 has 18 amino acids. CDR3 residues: CASSPRLVAVHFAYEQYF. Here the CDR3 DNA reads TGCGCCAGCAGCCCCAGACTGGTCGCGGTACACTTTGCCTACGAGCAGTACTTC.

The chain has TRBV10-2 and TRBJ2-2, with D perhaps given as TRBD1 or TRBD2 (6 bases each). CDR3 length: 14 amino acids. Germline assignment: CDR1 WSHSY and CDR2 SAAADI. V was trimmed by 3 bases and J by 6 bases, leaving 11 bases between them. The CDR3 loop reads CASSEQGGPGELFF. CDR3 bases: TGCGCCAGCAGTGAACAGGGAGGACCCGGGGAGCTGTTTTTT.

The CDR3 loop reads CASSYGTGEREKLFF. The CDR3 DNA reads TGTGCCAGCAGCTATGGGACAGGGGAGAGGGAAAAACTGTTTTTT. The V and J genes are TRBV7-9 and TRBJ1-4; 10 bases are a match to TRBD1. Germline V gene sequence: CDR1 SEHNR, CDR2 FQNEAQ (reference sequence). V shed 4 bases, J shed 8 bases, and the junction held 7 bases outside the gene matches. This CDR3 spans 15 amino acids. Combining the CDR3 with reference TRBV7-9 and TRBJ1-4 gives the whole variable domain DTGVSQNPRHKITKRGQNVTFRCDPISEHNRLYWYRQTLGQGPEFLTYFQNEAQLEKSRLLSDRFSAERPKGSFSTLEIQRTEQGDSAMYLCASSYGTGEREKLFFGSGTQLSVL.

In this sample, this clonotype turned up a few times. The CDR3 bases are TGCGCCAGCAGATCGGACAGCTCCTACGAGCAGTACTTC. Its protein product is CASRSDSSYEQYF. This rearrangement joins TRBV4-1 to TRBJ2-7; D might be TRBD1 (6 bases). CDR1 is MGHRA, CDR2 YSYEKL, per germline. Trimming took off 6 bases at V and 0 bases at J, with 9 bases between the two ends. This CDR3 has 13 residues.

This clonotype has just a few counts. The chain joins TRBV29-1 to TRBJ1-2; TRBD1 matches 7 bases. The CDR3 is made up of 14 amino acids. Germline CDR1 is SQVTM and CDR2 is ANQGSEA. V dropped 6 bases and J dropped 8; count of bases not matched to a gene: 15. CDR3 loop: CSVRTGNSFDGYTF. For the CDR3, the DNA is TGCAGCGTCAGGACAGGAAATTCCTTTGACGGCTACACCTTC.

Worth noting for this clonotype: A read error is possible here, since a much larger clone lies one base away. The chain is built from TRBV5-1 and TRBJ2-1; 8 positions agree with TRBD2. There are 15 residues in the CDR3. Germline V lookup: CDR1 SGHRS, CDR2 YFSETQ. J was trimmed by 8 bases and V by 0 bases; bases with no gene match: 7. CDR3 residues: CASSLGAGERDEQFF. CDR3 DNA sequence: TGCGCCAGCAGCTTGGGAGCGGGAGAACGGGATGAGCAGTTCTTC.

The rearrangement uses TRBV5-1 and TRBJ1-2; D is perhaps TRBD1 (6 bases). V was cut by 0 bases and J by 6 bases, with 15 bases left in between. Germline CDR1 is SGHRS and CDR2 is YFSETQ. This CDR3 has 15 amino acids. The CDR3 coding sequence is TGCGCCAGCAGCTTGGCCAAGTTCAGGGGCCATGGCTACACCTTC. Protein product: CASSLAKFRGHGYTF.

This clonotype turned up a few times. Here the CDR3 DNA reads TGCAGCGTTGACTCGGGGCACCATGAAAAACTGTTTTTT. Translating gives CSVDSGHHEKLFF. The chain has TRBV29-1 and TRBJ1-4, with a weak D call TRBD1 (5 bases). Germline V lookup: CDR1 SQVTM, CDR2 ANQGSEA. The CDR3 sequence is 13 residues long. The V end was cut by 3 bases, the J end by 6 bases, with 11 bases between. Variable domain in full (rest from reference TRBV29-1 and TRBJ1-4): SAVISQKPSRDICQRGTSLTIQCQVDSQVTMMFWYRQQPGQSLTLIATANQGSEATYESGFVIDKFPISRPNLTFSTLTVSNMSPEDSSIYLCSVDSGHHEKLFFGSGTQLSVL.

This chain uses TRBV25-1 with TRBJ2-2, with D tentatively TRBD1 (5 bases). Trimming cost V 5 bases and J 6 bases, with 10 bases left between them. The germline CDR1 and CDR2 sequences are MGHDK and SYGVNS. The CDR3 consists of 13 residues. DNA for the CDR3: TGTGCCAGCAGTCCACAGGATTCCGGGGAGCTGTTTTTT. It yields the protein CASSPQDSGELFF.

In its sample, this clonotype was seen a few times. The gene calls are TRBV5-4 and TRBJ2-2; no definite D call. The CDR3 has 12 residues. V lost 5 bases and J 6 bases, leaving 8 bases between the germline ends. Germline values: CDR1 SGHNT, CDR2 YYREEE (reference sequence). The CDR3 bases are TGTGCCAGCAGGGGTTTGGCCGGGGAGCTGTTTTTT. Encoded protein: CASRGLAGELFF. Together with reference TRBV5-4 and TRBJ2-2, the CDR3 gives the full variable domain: ETGVTQSPTHLIKTRGQQVTLRCSSQSGHNTVSWYQQALGQGPQFIFQYYREEENGRGNFPPRFSGLQFPNYSSELNVNALELDDSALYLCASRGLAGELFFGEGSRLTVL.